These 9 T cell receptor beta chains share one sample of origin, sequenced in a study of blood T cell repertoires in COVID-19. Repertoires were generated with immunoSEQ multiplex PCR, while TCRdb's copy carries only in-frame clones and drops some. The sample yields some 260,000 clones, 85% to 90% seen once. Material for sequencing was peripheral blood. The receptor source for this set is an elderly man with acute or convalescent COVID-19.

This clone was picked up a small number of times. The V call is TRBV4-3, the J call TRBJ1-3; D perhaps matches TRBD1 (6 bases). The CDR3 runs to 14 residues. The V end lost 5 bases, the J end lost 4 bases, and 12 bases lay between the germline ends. Germline CDR1 and CDR2: LGHNA and YSLEER. CDR3 coding DNA: TGCGCCAGCAGCTCAGGGACATACGGAAACACCATATATTTT. Encoded protein: CASSSGTYGNTIYF.

The rearrangement links TRBV12-3 or TRBV12-4 to TRBJ2-5, with 7 bases lining up with TRBD1. The CDR3 sequence is 12 residues long. The V gene end was trimmed by 8 bases and the J gene end by 5 bases; junction bases not matched to a gene: 5. CDR3 nucleotides: TGTGCCAGCGGGACAGCACTTGAGACCCAGTACTTC. It specifies CASGTALETQYF.

The V and J genes are TRBV9 and TRBJ2-3; 8 nucleotides match TRBD2. The CDR3 extends over 16 amino acids. Per the germline V gene, CDR1 is SGDLS and CDR2 is YYNGEE. The ends lost 0 bases at V and 4 bases at J; junction bases unmatched: 7. The chain's CDR3 is CASSVGAGGDPDTQYF. For the CDR3, the DNA is TGTGCCAGCAGCGTAGGAGCCGGGGGGGACCCAGATACGCAGTATTTT.

This clone was detected only once. This sequence joins TRBV29-1 and TRBJ1-6, with 7 bases fitting TRBD1. After removal of 5 bases from V and 7 bases from J, the junction contained 2 bases not matched to a gene. Germline CDR1 and CDR2: SQVTM and ANQGSEA. The CDR3 has 12 amino acids. This CDR3 reads CSVQTGNSPLHF. The CDR3 coding sequence is TGCAGCGTTCAGACAGGGAATTCACCCCTCCACTTT. The whole variable domain, remainder taken from reference TRBV29-1 and TRBJ1-6, is SAVISQKPSRDICQRGTSLTIQCQVDSQVTMMFWYRQQPGQSLTLIATANQGSEATYESGFVIDKFPISRPNLTFSTLTVSNMSPEDSSIYLCSVQTGNSPLHFGNGTRLTVT.

The rearrangement uses TRBV5-5 and TRBJ1-1; TRBD1 might be the D (6 bases). V lost 0 bases and J lost 5, with 11 bases in between. Germline-derived CDR1 and CDR2 are SGHKS and YYEKEE (reference sequence). The CDR3 sequence is 14 residues long. The CDR3 loop is CASSLAGGATEAFF. The DNA for the CDR3 is TGTGCCAGCAGCTTGGCCGGGGGGGCAACTGAAGCTTTCTTT.

This chain links TRBV4-2 with TRBJ2-5, with 15 bases fitting TRBD2. The CDR3 totals 15 residues. The V gene's germline CDR1 is LGHNA and CDR2 YNFKEQ. V trimming: 8 bases; J trimming: 5 bases; junction bases outside the gene matches: 6. The CDR3 spells CASRRTSGGAETQYF. CDR3 DNA: TGTGCCAGCCGGCGGACTAGCGGGGGGGCGGAGACCCAGTACTTC.

The CDR3 DNA reads TGTGCCAGTAGTATAGATCTATGGGGGACTAGATTCAATGAGCAGTTCTTC. Translation: CASSIDLWGTRFNEQFF. J is TRBJ2-1 and V is TRBV19, with 8 bases aligning to TRBD2. The germline gives CDR1 LNHDA, CDR2 SQIVND (reference sequence). Germline trimming cut 0 bases from V and 6 bases from J; bases unmatched to any gene: 10. This CDR3 has 17 residues.

J is TRBJ1-6 and V is TRBV25-1, with no clear D. V was cut by 1 base and J by 5 bases, with 9 bases left in between. Germline-derived CDR1 and CDR2 are MGHDK and SYGVNS. The CDR3 runs to 15 residues. The CDR3 nucleotides are TGTGCCAGCAGTGAATGGGCCTTAGATAATTCACCCCTCCACTTT. Translated: CASSEWALDNSPLHF.

The V call is TRBV19, the J call TRBJ2-1; 10 bases align to TRBD2. Germline values: CDR1 LNHDA, CDR2 SQIVND (reference sequence). With V trimmed by 5 bases and J by 6 bases, 7 bases remained unmatched. The length of the CDR3 is 15 residues. CDR3 DNA: TGTGCCAGTAGTCGGACTAGCGGAGCCCTCAATGAGCAGTTCTTC. Its protein is CASSRTSGALNEQFF.